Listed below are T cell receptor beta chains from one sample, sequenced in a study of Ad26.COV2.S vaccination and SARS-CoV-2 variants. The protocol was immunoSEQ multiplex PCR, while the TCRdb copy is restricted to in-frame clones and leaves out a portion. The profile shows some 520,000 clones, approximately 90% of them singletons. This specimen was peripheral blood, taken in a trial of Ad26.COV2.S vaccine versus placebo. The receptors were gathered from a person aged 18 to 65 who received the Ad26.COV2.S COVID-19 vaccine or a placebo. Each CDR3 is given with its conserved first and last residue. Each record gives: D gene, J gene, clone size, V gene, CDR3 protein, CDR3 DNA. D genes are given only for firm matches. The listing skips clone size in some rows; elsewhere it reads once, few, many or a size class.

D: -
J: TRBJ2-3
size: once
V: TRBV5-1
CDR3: CASSSQTTSTDTQYF
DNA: TGCGCCAGCAGCTCCCAAACGACGAGCACAGATACGCAGTATTTT

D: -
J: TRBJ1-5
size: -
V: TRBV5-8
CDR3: CASSPRRTGINQPQHF
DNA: TGTGCCAGCAGCCCCCGAAGGACGGGGATCAATCAGCCCCAGCATTTT

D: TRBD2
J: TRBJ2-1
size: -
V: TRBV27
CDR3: CASSLGLAGVLSYNEQFF
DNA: TGTGCCAGCAGTTTAGGGCTAGCGGGCGTACTCTCCTACAATGAGCAGTTCTTC

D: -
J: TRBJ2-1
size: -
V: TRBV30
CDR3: CAWSVHGIYEQFF
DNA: TGTGCCTGGAGTGTACACGGAATCTATGAGCAGTTCTTC

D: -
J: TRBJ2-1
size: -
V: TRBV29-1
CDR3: CSVGVLQFF
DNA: TGCAGCGTAGGGGTGTTGCAGTTCTTC

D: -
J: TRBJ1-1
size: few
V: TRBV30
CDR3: CAYGRRNTEAFF
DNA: TGTGCCTATGGACGGAGGAACACTGAAGCTTTCTTT

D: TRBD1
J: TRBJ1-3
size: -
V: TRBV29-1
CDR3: CSVETGGNTIYF
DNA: TGCAGCGTTGAAACAGGGGGGAACACCATATATTTT

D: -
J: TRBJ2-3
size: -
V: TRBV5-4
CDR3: CASSLDLDEIDTQYF
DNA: TGTGCCAGCAGCTTGGATCTGGACGAGATTGATACGCAGTATTTT

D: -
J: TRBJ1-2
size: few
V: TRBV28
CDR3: CASSSSFWRGYTF
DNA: TGTGCCAGCAGTTCTAGTTTTTGGAGAGGCTACACCTTC

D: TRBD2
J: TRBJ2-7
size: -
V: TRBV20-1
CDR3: CSASLAGEGEQHF
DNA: TGCAGTGCTAGTTTAGCGGGAGAAGGCGAGCAGCACTTC

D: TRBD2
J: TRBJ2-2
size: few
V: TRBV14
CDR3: CASSPSGGRINVGELFF
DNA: TGTGCCAGCAGCCCCTCGGGCGGGAGGATCAATGTCGGGGAGCTGTTTTTT

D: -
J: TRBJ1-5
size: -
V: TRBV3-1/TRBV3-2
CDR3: CASSLWGQPQHF
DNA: TGTGCCAGCAGCCTGTGGGGTCAGCCCCAGCATTTT

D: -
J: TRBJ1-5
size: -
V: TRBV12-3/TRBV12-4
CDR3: CASSFLGGPQHF
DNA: TGTGCCAGCAGTTTTTTAGGAGGGCCCCAGCATTTT

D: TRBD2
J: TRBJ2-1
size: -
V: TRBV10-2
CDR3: CASSDSGINNEQFF
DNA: TGCGCCAGCAGCGATAGCGGGATTAACAATGAGCAGTTCTTC

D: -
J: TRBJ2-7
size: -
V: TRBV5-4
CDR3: CASSSVGPRTYEQYF
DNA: TGTGCCAGCAGCTCGGTAGGGCCCAGAACCTACGAGCAGTACTTC